This T cell receptor beta chain originates from a study of breast tumors, draining lymph nodes, adjacent tissues. The table lists this clonotype with many counts. The lymph nodes were axillary draining lymph nodes from breast cancer patients. This CDR3 comprises 16 residues. Germline CDR1 SGHTA, CDR2 FQGNSA. Trimming took off 1 base at V and 5 bases at J, with 16 bases between the two ends. TCRdb re-called the multiplex PCR reads with MiXCR, one entry per CDR3 protein. The top ten hold 3% to 4% of the sample, which has a few hundred thousand distinct CDR3 sequences, around 35% seen once. The sequenced material came from axillary lymph node tissue. This clonotype was sampled from a female donor with breast cancer. Some clones in this sample may be carry-over from other donors' samples. J is TRBJ2-3 and V is TRBV7-2; the D gene is possibly TRBD1 (6 bases). CDR3 bases: TGTGCCAGCAGCTTAGGGGGCAGGGGAATGGTAGATACGCAGTATTTT. It codes for CASSLGGRGMVDTQYF.